A single T cell receptor (beta chain) is shown here with its context. The data were obtained in a study of blood T cell repertoires in COVID-19. Study at large: COVID-19 samples, acute and convalescent, were from the United States, Italy and Spain. Sources were T cells, B-cell-depleted T cells, or PBMCs; the material itself was cDNA or gDNA.

Original handling: Estimates of nucleated cell counts were drawn from the amplification of reference gene primers. Clones were sequenced by immunoSEQ multiplex PCR, and TCRdb holds only the in-frame ones, with some missing. From that table come the V and J calls and clone size; the DNA was used to work out D and trimming. The sample yields a few hundred thousand clones, around nine tenths seen once. The sample was peripheral blood. The sequence was collected from a woman between 65 and 79 years old with active or convalescent COVID-19.

The CDR3 DNA sequence: TGTGCCAGCAGCTACGGGACAGGGATCGGCGAGCAGTACTTC. This translates into CASSYGTGIGEQYF. This chain links TRBV27 with TRBJ2-7; TRBD1 agrees at 9 bases. Germline V lookup: CDR1 MNHEY, CDR2 SMNVEV (reference sequence). CDR3 length equals 14 residues. Unmatched junction bases numbered 9, after V lost 6 bases and J lost 6 bases.